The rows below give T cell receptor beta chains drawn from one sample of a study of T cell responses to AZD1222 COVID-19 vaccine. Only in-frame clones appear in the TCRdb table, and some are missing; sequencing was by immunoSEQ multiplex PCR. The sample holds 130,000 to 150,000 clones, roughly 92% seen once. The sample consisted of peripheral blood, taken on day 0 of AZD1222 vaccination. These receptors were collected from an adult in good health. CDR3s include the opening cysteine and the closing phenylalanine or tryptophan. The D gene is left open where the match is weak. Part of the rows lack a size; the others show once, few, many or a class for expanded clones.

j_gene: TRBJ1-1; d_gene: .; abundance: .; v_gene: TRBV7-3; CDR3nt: TGTGCCAGCAGCCCATCCCGGGACAACGAAGCTTTCTTT; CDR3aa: CASSPSRDNEAFF
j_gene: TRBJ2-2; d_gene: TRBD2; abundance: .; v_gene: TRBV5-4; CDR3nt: TGTGCCAGCAGCGGACTAGCGGGAGGGACCGGGGAGCTGTTTTTT; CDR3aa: CASSGLAGGTGELFF
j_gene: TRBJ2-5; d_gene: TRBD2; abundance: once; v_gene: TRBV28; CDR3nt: TGTGCCAGCAGGAGGACTAGCGGAGAAGAGACCCAGTACTTC; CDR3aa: CASRRTSGEETQYF
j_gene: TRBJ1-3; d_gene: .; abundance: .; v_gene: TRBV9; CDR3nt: TGTGCCAGCATTCTAGAGCAGGGTTGGGGTGGAAACACCATATATTTT; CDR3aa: CASILEQGWGGNTIYF
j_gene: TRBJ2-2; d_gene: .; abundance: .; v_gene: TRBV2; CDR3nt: TGTGCCAGCAGTGAGGACACCGGGGAGCTGTTTTTT; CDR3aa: CASSEDTGELFF
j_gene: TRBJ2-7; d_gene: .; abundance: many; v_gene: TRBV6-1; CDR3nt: TGTGCCAGCAGTGAATACGAAGTCGGCAACTACGAGCAGTACTTC; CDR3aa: CASSEYEVGNYEQYF
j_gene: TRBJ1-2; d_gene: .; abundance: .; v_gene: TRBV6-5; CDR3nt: TGTGCCAGCAATTCGGGGACACTAGTCAAGGGCTACACCTTC; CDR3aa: CASNSGTLVKGYTF
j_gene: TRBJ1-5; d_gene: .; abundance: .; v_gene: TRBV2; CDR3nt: TGTGCCAGCAGTCCCGGGCCCCGGGAGGGGCCCCAGCATTTT; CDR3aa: CASSPGPREGPQHF
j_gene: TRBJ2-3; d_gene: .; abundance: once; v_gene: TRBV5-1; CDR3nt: TGCGCCAGCAGCTTACCAGAAACAACAGATACGCAGTATTTT; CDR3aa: CASSLPETTDTQYF
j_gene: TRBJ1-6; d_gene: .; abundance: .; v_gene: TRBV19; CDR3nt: TGTGCCAGTAGTATAGGGGGCGATTCACCCCTCCACTTT; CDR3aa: CASSIGGDSPLHF
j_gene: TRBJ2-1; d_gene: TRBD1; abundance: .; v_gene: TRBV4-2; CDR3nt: TGTGCCAGCAGCCAAGAAAGTCGGATCTTTGTCGGGACAGGATCCTACAATGAGCAGTTCTTC; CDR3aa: CASSQESRIFVGTGSYNEQFF
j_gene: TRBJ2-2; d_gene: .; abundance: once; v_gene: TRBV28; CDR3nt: TGTGCCAGCAGTTTGTATAGGAGGGAGCTGTTTTTT; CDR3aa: CASSLYRRELFF
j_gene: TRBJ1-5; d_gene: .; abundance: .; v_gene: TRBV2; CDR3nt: TGTGCCAGCAGTGTGAGCAGGACACCCTCAGCCCAGCATTTT; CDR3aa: CASSVSRTPSAQHF
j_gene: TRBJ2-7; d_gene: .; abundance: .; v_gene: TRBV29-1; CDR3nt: TGCAGCGTTCGAGGGGCGTATCGGCCCTACGAGCAGTACTTC; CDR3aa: CSVRGAYRPYEQYF
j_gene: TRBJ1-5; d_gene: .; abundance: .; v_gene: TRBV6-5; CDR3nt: TGTGCCAGCCTGATAGGGGGTAGAGATCAGCCCCAGCATTTT; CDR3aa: CASLIGGRDQPQHF
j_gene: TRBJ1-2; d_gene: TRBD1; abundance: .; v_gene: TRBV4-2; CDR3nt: TGTGCCAGCAGGTCAGGGGGCTATGGCTACACCTTC; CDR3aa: CASRSGGYGYTF
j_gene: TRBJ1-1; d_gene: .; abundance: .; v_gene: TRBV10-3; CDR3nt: TGTGCCATCAGTGAGTCGGGGAGCAGGGAGAACACTGAAGCTTTCTTT; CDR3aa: CAISESGSRENTEAFF
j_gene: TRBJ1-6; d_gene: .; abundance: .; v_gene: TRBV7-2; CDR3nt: TGTGCCAGCAGCTTAGGGGGACCGACTAATTCACCCCTCCACTTT; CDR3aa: CASSLGGPTNSPLHF
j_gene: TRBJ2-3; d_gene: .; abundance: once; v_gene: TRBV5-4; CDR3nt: TGTGCCAGCAGCCGGAATCCGGCAGATACGCAGTATTTT; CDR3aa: CASSRNPADTQYF
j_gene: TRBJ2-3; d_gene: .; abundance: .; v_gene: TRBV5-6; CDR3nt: TGTGCCAGCAGCTTGGCGCCAGGGGACACAGATACGCAGTATTTT; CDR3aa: CASSLAPGDTDTQYF
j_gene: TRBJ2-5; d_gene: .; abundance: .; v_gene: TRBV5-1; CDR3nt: TGCGCCAGCAGCCCAGGAGAGAGGGTTGCGGGCCTCCAAGAGACCCAGTACTTC; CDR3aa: CASSPGERVAGLQETQYF
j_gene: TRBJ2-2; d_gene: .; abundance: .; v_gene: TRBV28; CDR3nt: TGTGCCAGCAGCGAGGGTGTCGGGGAGCTGTTTTTT; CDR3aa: CASSEGVGELFF
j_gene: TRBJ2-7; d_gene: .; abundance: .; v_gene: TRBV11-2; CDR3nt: TGTGCCAGCAGCTTAGAGGAGCCGGCTACCTACGAGCAGTACTTC; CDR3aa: CASSLEEPATYEQYF
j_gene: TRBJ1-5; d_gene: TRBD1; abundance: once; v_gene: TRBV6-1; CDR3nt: TGTGCCAGCAGTGAAGACCTGAGACAGGGGGCATGGCCCCAGCATTTT; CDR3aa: CASSEDLRQGAWPQHF
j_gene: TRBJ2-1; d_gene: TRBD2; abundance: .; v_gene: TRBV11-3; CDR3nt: TGTGCCAGCAGCCCTCCTTGGGCTAGCGGGAATGAGCAGTTCTTC; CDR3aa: CASSPPWASGNEQFF
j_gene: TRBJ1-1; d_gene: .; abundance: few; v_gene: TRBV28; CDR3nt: TGTGCCAGCAGTTTGACAGGAGGCGAGAGCACTGAAGCTTTCTTT; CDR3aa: CASSLTGGESTEAFF
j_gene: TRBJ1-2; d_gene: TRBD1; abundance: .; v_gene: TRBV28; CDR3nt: TGTGCCAGCATAGAGACAGGGGGCGCGGGGGGCTACACCTTC; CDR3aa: CASIETGGAGGYTF
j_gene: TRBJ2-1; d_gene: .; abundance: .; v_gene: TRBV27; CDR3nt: TGTGCCAGCAGTTTATTTGTCCCAGGCGATGAGCAGTTCTTC; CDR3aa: CASSLFVPGDEQFF
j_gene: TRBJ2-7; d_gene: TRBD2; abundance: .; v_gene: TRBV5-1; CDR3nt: TGCGCCAGCAGCTTCGGGACTAGCGGGGGAGAGGAAGAGCAGTACTTC; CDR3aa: CASSFGTSGGEEEQYF
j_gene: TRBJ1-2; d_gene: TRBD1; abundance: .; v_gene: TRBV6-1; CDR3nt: TGTGCCAGCAGTGAAGCGTGGGACAGGGAGAACTATGGCTACACCTTC; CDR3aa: CASSEAWDRENYGYTF
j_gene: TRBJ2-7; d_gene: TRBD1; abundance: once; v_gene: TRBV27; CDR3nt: TGTGCCAGCAGTCCAGGACAGGTGACCTACGAGCAGTACTTC; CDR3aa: CASSPGQVTYEQYF
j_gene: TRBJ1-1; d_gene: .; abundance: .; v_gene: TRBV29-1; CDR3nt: TGCAGCGTTCTTTCGTCCCTGGGGGGGCCGACCAATGAAGCTTTCTTT; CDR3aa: CSVLSSLGGPTNEAFF
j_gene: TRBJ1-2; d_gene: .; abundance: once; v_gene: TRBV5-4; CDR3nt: TGTGCCAGCAGCCCACAGACCGGGAGTGGCTACACCTTC; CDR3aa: CASSPQTGSGYTF
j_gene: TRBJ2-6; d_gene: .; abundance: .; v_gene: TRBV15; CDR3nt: TGTGCCACCAGCAAAGAAGGAGGGGCCAACGTCCTGACTTTC; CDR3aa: CATSKEGGANVLTF
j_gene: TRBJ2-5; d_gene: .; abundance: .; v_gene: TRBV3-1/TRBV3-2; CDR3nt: TGTGCCAGCAGCCAAGGAGACGAGGGAAATCAAGAGACCCAGTACTTC; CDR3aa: CASSQGDEGNQETQYF
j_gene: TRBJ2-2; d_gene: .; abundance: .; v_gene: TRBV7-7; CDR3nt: TGTGCCAGCAGCTTAGGGGTTGCCGGGGAGCTGTTTTTT; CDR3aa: CASSLGVAGELFF
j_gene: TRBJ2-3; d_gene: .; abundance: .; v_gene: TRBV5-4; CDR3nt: TGTGCCAGCAGCCCCAGGCCCAAGGGACACACAGATACGCAGTATTTT; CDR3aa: CASSPRPKGHTDTQYF
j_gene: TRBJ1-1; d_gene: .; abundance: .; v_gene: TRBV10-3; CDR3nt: TGTGCCACGGGACAGAACACTGAAGCTTTCTTT; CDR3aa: CATGQNTEAFF
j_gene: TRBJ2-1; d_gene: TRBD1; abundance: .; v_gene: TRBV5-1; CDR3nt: TGCGCCAGCAGCTTGTTGCCGGGACAGGGGTACAATGAGCAGTTCTTC; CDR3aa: CASSLLPGQGYNEQFF
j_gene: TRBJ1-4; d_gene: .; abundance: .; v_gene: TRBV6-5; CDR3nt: TGTGCCAGCAGTACTACAGGGACAGAAAAACTGTTTTTT; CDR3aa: CASSTTGTEKLFF
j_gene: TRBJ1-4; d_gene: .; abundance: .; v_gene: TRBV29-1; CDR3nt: TGCAGCGTTGAAGAGGGCAGGGTTAAAAAACTGTTTTTT; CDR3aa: CSVEEGRVKKLFF
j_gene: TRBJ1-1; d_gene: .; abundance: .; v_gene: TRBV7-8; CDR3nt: TGTGCCAGCAGCTTAGTTTCCGGACATTTGAACACTGAAGCTTTCTTT; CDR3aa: CASSLVSGHLNTEAFF
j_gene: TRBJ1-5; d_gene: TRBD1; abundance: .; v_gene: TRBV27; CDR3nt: TGTGCCAGCAGTTCGGGCAGGGGGGCAGTCGATAGCAATCAGCCCCAGCATTTT; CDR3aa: CASSSGRGAVDSNQPQHF
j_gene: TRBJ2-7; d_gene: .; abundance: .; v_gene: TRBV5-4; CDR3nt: TGTGCCAGCAGCTTGGCCAGGGGAGGATTCTACGAGCAGTACTTC; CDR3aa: CASSLARGGFYEQYF
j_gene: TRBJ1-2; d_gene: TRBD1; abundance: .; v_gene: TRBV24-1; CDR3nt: TGTGCCACCAGTGATATTCAGGGGGGCACCTATGGCTACACCTTC; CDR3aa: CATSDIQGGTYGYTF
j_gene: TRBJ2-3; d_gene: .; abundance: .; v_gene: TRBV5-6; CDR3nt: TGTGCCAGCAGCCACAGGGACCCCACAGATACGCAGTATTTT; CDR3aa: CASSHRDPTDTQYF